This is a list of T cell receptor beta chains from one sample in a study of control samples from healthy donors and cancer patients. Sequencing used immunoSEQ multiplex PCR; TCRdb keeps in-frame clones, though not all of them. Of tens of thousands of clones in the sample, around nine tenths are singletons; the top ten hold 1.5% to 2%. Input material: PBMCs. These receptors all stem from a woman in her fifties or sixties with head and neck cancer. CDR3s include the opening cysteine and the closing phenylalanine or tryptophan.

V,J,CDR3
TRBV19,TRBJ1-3,CATSPAHGNTIYF
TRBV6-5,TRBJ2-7,CASSYRGLGYEQYF
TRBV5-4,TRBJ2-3,CASSLYQGSDTQYF
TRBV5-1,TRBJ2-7,CASSLVAGGSYEQYF
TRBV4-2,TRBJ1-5,CASSQDLGNQPQHF
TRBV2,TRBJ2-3,CASSEATDTQYF
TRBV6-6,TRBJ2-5,CASSPAREEETQYF
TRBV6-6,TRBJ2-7,CASIKAEAYEQYF
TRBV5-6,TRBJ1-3,CASSWMGGRGNTIYF
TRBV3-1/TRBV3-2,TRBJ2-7,CASRPSGRTSSYEQYF
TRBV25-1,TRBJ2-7,CASSELPGEQYF
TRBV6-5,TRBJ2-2,CASRGTVRTGELFF
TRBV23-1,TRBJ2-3,CASSQSQGADTQYF
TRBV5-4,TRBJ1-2,CASSRTGTPNYGYTF
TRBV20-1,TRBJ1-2,CSASRQGGYTF
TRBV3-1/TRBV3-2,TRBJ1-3,CASSQILGRDTIYF
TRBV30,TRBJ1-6,CAWTRDRRDNSPLHF
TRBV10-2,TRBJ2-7,CASSGDRDHEQYF
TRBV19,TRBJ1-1,CASSPLVGLNTEAFF
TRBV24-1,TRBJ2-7,CATSSTGTGAYEQYF
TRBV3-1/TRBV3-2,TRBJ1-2,CASSQDRAWYGYTF
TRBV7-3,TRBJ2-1,CASSLGRGNNEQFF
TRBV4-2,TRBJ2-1,CASSQDQAGISYNEQFF
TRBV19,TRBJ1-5,CASSMVGQGVQPQHF
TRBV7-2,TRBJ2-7,CASSLLAGAVYEQYF
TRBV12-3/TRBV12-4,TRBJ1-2,CASSLGQGNGYTF
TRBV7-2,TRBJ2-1,CASSLVGGYYNEQFF
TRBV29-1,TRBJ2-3,CSSTQGLRTDTQYF
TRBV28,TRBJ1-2,CASSLLGTGYTF
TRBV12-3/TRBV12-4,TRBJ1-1,CASSHGQSQAFF
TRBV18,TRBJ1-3,CASSPNPRGSGNTIYF
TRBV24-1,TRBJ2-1,CATSALGGSNEQFF
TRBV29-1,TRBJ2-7,CSVTRGASDEQYF